This entry lists 13 T cell receptor beta chains sequenced from one sample in a study of blood T cell repertoires in COVID-19. Some clones are missing from TCRdb's copy, which holds only in-frame ones; the method was immunoSEQ multiplex PCR. The data show approximately 250,000 clones, around 83% seen once. Sequenced sample: peripheral blood. Receptors originate from a woman in her 40s who had recovered from COVID-19.

The chain couples TRBV19 to TRBJ2-5; TRBD1 aligns across 9 bases. The germline V gene encodes CDR1 LNHDA and CDR2 SQIVND (reference sequence). CDR3 size: 18 residues. V lost 3 bases to trimming and J lost 1 base; unmatched junction nucleotides: 12. The CDR3 region is CASSIVGGTGTIQETQYF. Here the CDR3 DNA reads TGTGCCAGTAGTATTGTTGGTGGGACAGGGACGATCCAAGAGACCCAGTACTTC.

This clone was seen just once. V and J are TRBV7-6 and TRBJ2-7; 9 bases align to TRBD1. Losses at the gene ends were 5 bases for V and 3 bases for J; bases not matched to a gene: 5. The CDR3 is 14 amino acids. Germline V gene data show CDR1 as SGHVS and CDR2 as FNYEAQ. The CDR3 region is CASSEWTGDYEQYF. In DNA form, the CDR3 reads TGTGCCAGCAGCGAATGGACAGGGGACTACGAGCAGTACTTC.

This rearrangement joins TRBV2 to TRBJ2-3, with D maybe TRBD1 (5 bases). Trimming left V 3 bases short and J 8 bases short, with 15 bases between. CDR1 and CDR2 (germline): SNHLY, FYNNEI. This CDR3 region has 14 residues. The chain's CDR3 is CASSEALKRGTQYF. CDR3 bases: TGTGCCAGCAGTGAGGCCCTAAAAAGGGGTACGCAGTATTTT. The full variable domain, its missing parts supplied by reference TRBV2 and TRBJ2-3, is EPEVTQTPSHQVTQMGQEVILRCVPISNHLYFYWYRQILGQKVEFLVSFYNNEISEKSEIFDDQFSVERPDGSNFTLKIRSTKLEDSAMYFCASSEALKRGTQYFGPGTRLTVL.

The gene calls are TRBV18 and TRBJ2-5; 11 nucleotides align to TRBD2. The V gene end was trimmed by 3 bases and the J gene end by 5 bases; junction bases not matched to a gene: 5. Germline-derived CDR1 and CDR2 are KGHSH and LQKENI. The CDR3 covers 15 residues. DNA for the CDR3: TGTGCCAGCTCACCGTCTAGCGGGGGGTCGGAGACCCAGTACTTC. Protein: CASSPSSGGSETQYF.

This clone was counted ten times or more. The chain joins TRBV27 to TRBJ2-1; TRBD2 agrees at 13 bases. CDR1 and CDR2 from the germline V gene are MNHEY and SMNVEV (reference sequence). The length of the CDR3 is 18 residues. J lost 0 bases, V lost 5 bases, and 7 bases had no gene match. The CDR3 sequence is CASSPGTSGVSSYNEQFF. The CDR3 nucleotides are TGTGCCAGCAGTCCCGGGACTAGCGGGGTTAGCTCCTACAATGAGCAGTTCTTC.

The rearrangement links TRBV30 to TRBJ1-4, with D tentatively TRBD1 (6 bases). This CDR3 has 14 residues. CDR1 and CDR2 (germline): GTSNPN, SVGIG (reference sequence). The ends were cut back, 0 bases at V and 5 bases at J, with 10 bases in the middle. The CDR3 loop reads CAWSVGGGNEKLFF. DNA of the CDR3: TGTGCCTGGAGTGTAGGGGGGGGAAATGAAAAACTGTTTTTT.

The V and J genes are TRBV21-1 and TRBJ2-3; the DNA was not used to check the table's D call, TRBD1. TRBV21-1 is an annotated pseudogene. This CDR3 is 16 amino acids long. This CDR3 reads CASSKAAGGFTDTQYF. The CDR3 DNA is TGTGCCAGCAGCAAAGCGGCAGGGGGCTTTACAGATACGCAGTATTTT.

The chain recombines TRBV2 with TRBJ1-5, with a tentative D call TRBD1 (6 bases). Germline V gene lookup returns CDR1 SNHLY and CDR2 FYNNEI. V was cut by 4 bases and J by 0 bases, with 19 bases left in between. There are 18 residues in the CDR3. In DNA form, the CDR3 reads TGTGCCAGCAGTGTAGGGGGGGGGTTACCCTATAGCAATCAGCCCCAGCATTTT. Translating it yields CASSVGGGLPYSNQPQHF.

This clone was seen at least ten times. The rearrangement joins TRBV5-1 to TRBJ2-5, with 10 nucleotides matching TRBD1. The V segment lost 3 bases and the J segment 8 bases; nucleotides outside the gene matches: 7. There are 14 residues in the CDR3. CDR1 and CDR2 (germline): SGHRS, YFSETQ. CDR3 coding DNA: TGCGCCAGCAGCTCCGGGACAGGGGCTAGTACCCAGTACTTC. Translating it yields CASSSGTGASTQYF. Full variable domain (outside the CDR3, taken from reference TRBV5-1 and TRBJ2-5): KAGVTQTPRYLIKTRGQQVTLSCSPISGHRSVSWYQQTPGQGLQFLFEYFSETQRNKGNFPGRFSGRQFSNSRSEMNVSTLELGDSALYLCASSSGTGASTQYFGPGTRLLVL.

The genes are TRBV5-5 and TRBJ1-5, with 7 bases matching TRBD1. CDR1 SGHKS and CDR2 YYEKEE come from the germline V gene (reference sequence). CDR3 length: 14 residues. The ends lost 4 bases at V and 5 bases at J; junction bases unmatched: 6. CDR3 bases: TGTGCCAGCAGCGAAGGGACAGTAGATCAGCCCCAGCATTTT. It is translated as CASSEGTVDQPQHF.

The V and J genes are TRBV5-1 and TRBJ1-2; D unclear. The CDR3 runs 13 residues. Germline values: CDR1 SGHRS, CDR2 YFSETQ. Trimming removed 1 base from V and 4 bases from J, with 8 bases in between. CDR3 loop: CASSLTVGYGYTF. For the CDR3, the DNA is TGCGCCAGCAGCTTGACCGTCGGCTATGGCTACACCTTC. The variable domain in full, with the rest retrieved from reference TRBV5-1 and TRBJ1-2, is KAGVTQTPRYLIKTRGQQVTLSCSPISGHRSVSWYQQTPGQGLQFLFEYFSETQRNKGNFPGRFSGRQFSNSRSEMNVSTLELGDSALYLCASSLTVGYGYTFGSGTRLTVV.

The rearrangement joins TRBV28 to TRBJ2-7, with D tentatively TRBD1 (6 bases). The CDR3 is 15 amino acids. Germline CDR1 is MDHEN and CDR2 is SYDVKM. V lost 0 bases to trimming and J lost 7 bases, with 16 bases between them. The chain's CDR3 is CASSLWGPQGWEQYF. DNA of the CDR3: TGTGCCAGCAGTTTATGGGGACCCCAGGGGTGGGAGCAGTACTTC.

This rearrangement joins TRBV6-5 to TRBJ1-4; D not resolved. Trimming stripped 6 bases from V and 3 bases from J, with 8 bases between. There are 13 residues in the CDR3. CDR1 and CDR2 (germline): MNHEY, SVGAGI. DNA of the CDR3: TGTGCCAGCAGATCGGGTTCTAATGAAAAACTGTTTTTT. Encoded protein: CASRSGSNEKLFF.